This TCR beta chain was sequenced in a study of OX40 agonist ivuxolimab in advanced cancers. Study at large: Melanoma, hepatocellular carcinoma, head and neck or renal cell cancer occurred in dose-escalation patients.

At cycle 4 day 1, cycle 7 day 1, and baseline, blood was sampled. TCRdb keeps only in-frame clones here, not all; method: immunoSEQ multiplex PCR. This sample has 95,000 to 100,000 clones; under 85% occur once, and the top ten carry about 6%. Per the germline V gene, CDR1 is SGHRS and CDR2 is YFSETQ. The V end was cut by 0 bases, the J end by 4 bases, with 20 bases between. This CDR3 comprises 18 residues. The rearrangement links TRBV5-1 to TRBJ1-3; D is perhaps TRBD1 (6 bases). This sequence originates from an adult with an advanced solid tumor such as melanoma, head and neck, liver or kidney cancer. This specimen consisted of CD4+ or CD8+ T cells sorted from blood, obtained in a trial of the OX40 agonist ivuxolimab. The DNA for the CDR3 is TGCGCCAGCAGCTTGGGCCAAGGATCAGGGGACTTCGGAAACACCATATATTTT. Its translation is CASSLGQGSGDFGNTIYF.